A selection of T cell receptor beta chains follows, all from one sample in a study of CD8+ T cells in alopecia areata. Profiled with immunoSEQ multiplex PCR; TCRdb holds only in-frame clones, not every one. The sample consists of about 130,000 clones, roughly 61% of them appearing once. The sample in question was CD4+ T cells sorted from blood, obtained at week 0. Every receptor here comes from a human donor with alopecia areata. Both conserved end residues are part of each CDR3. Fields, in order: CDR3 DNA, CDR3 protein, J gene, clone size, D gene, V gene. D genes are given only for firm matches. Clone size is shown for a subset of rows, as once, few, many or a class of expanded clone.

TGCAGTGCTAGGGAAAACTACGAGCAGTACTTC CSARENYEQYF TRBJ2-7 - - TRBV20-1
TGTGCCAGCATCCCGGGTGGGGGGCAGCCCCAGCATTTT CASIPGGGQPQHF TRBJ1-5 few - TRBV28
TGTGCCAGCAGAAGCGGGGGCCCGGGAGAGACCCAGTACTTC CASRSGGPGETQYF TRBJ2-5 once TRBD2 TRBV6-5
TGTGCCAGCAGCCCCTACCCCAAGCAGGGGGCTAGAGATACGCAGTATTTT CASSPYPKQGARDTQYF TRBJ2-3 - TRBD1 TRBV5-5
TGTGCCAGCAGCGGACTAGCGGGCGAGGGGAATGAGCAGTTCTTC CASSGLAGEGNEQFF TRBJ2-1 few TRBD2 TRBV5-4
TGTGCCAGTAGGGAACAGGGAGGCTACGAGCAGTACTTC CASREQGGYEQYF TRBJ2-7 - - TRBV19
TGTGCCAGCAGCCGGGACCGGGAGAGTGGCTACACCTTC CASSRDRESGYTF TRBJ1-2 few - TRBV5-5
TGTGCCAGCTCACCCGGACAGGGCATCTATCAGCCCCAGCATTTT CASSPGQGIYQPQHF TRBJ1-5 - TRBD1 TRBV18
TGTGCCTGGACCACAGGGGGCGGCACAGATACGCAGTATTTT CAWTTGGGTDTQYF TRBJ2-3 - TRBD1 TRBV30
TGCAGCGTCTCAGACGGCCACACTGAAGCTTTCTTT CSVSDGHTEAFF TRBJ1-1 - - TRBV29-1
TGTGCCAGCAGTATTGGGGGTTGGGGCACTGAAGCTTTCTTT CASSIGGWGTEAFF TRBJ1-1 once - TRBV6-5
TGTGCCAGCAGTGGAGAGTGGGGCAATGAGCAGTTCTTC CASSGEWGNEQFF TRBJ2-1 few - TRBV6-4
TGCGCCAGCAGCCTACTTCTGGGGGCAGGGAGCACAGATACGCAGTATTTT CASSLLLGAGSTDTQYF TRBJ2-3 - - TRBV4-1
TGTGCCAGCACCCGAACCGGGAGCTGGGAGCTGTTTTTT CASTRTGSWELFF TRBJ2-2 - - TRBV28
TGCAGCGTATGGACAGGGGGCTACAATGAGCAGTTCTTC CSVWTGGYNEQFF TRBJ2-1 - TRBD1 TRBV29-1
TGTGCCAGCAGTGAATACCCAGGTAGCTCTGGGGCCAACGTCCTGACTTTC CASSEYPGSSGANVLTF TRBJ2-6 - - TRBV25-1
TGTGCCAGCAGCCCTTCCGGGACTAGCGGGAGGGCCGGAGGGGAGCTGTTTTTT CASSPSGTSGRAGGELFF TRBJ2-2 - TRBD2 TRBV9
TGTGCCAGCAGCTTCAGGGGCTACGAGCAGTACTTC CASSFRGYEQYF TRBJ2-7 few - TRBV5-6
TGTGCCAGCAGTTACTTTGGCGCCGCGCAGTATTTT CASSYFGAAQYF TRBJ2-3 - - TRBV6-6
TGCGCCAGCAGGGGTGGCGTGTGGGAGACCCAGTACTTC CASRGGVWETQYF TRBJ2-5 - - TRBV5-1
TGTGCCAACCGGACAGGGCAGCATTTT CANRTGQHF TRBJ1-5 few TRBD1 TRBV19
TGTGCCACCAGCAGAGATCTAAGGGCCCCAGGGGAGACCCAGTACTTC CATSRDLRAPGETQYF TRBJ2-5 few - TRBV15
TGTGCCACCAGCCCTAGGAGGGCAGAAGGCAATCAGCCCCAGCATTTT CATSPRRAEGNQPQHF TRBJ1-5 - - TRBV15
TGTGCCAGCTCCACCCCAGGGTGGAACACTGAAGCTTTCTTT CASSTPGWNTEAFF TRBJ1-1 - - TRBV18
TGTGCCAGCCGCGACAGGGGGGCAGAAGGCTACACCTTC CASRDRGAEGYTF TRBJ1-2 - TRBD1 TRBV27
TGTGCCAGCAGTTACTCATCTAGCGGGAGGGCCGATGAGCAGTTCTTC CASSYSSSGRADEQFF TRBJ2-1 - TRBD2 TRBV6-5
TGCAGCGTTGATAAGGGAAACGAGCAGTACTTC CSVDKGNEQYF TRBJ2-7 - - TRBV29-1
TGTGCCTGGAAGGTCGGTTGGGTGGGCACTGAAGCTTTCTTT CAWKVGWVGTEAFF TRBJ1-1 - - TRBV30
TGTGCCAGCGGCAGACCCACTGAAGCTTTCTTT CASGRPTEAFF TRBJ1-1 - - TRBV6-6
TGTGCCAGCAGCCAAGATCCCGGGATGGGCACTGAAGCTTTCTTT CASSQDPGMGTEAFF TRBJ1-1 - - TRBV4-2
TGTGCCAGCAGTTACTACGGGACAGACCGATATGAAAAACTGTTTTTT CASSYYGTDRYEKLFF TRBJ1-4 - TRBD1 TRBV6-5
TGTGCCAGTGCCCTGGGCCAGGAGGAAAACATTCAGTACTTC CASALGQEENIQYF TRBJ2-4 few - TRBV19
TGCAGCGTTGAAGACGTACCTGAGGCACAGGGGTATTACAATGAGCAGTTCTTC CSVEDVPEAQGYYNEQFF TRBJ2-1 few TRBD1 TRBV29-1
TGTGCCAGCAGTTTAGGGGACTATGGCTACACCTTC CASSLGDYGYTF TRBJ1-2 few - TRBV28
TGTGCCAGCAGCATCATCCGGGACAGGGCTGAAGCTTTCTTT CASSIIRDRAEAFF TRBJ1-1 few TRBD1 TRBV5-6
TGTGCCAGCAGCTTGGCCTTTACAGGCCAAGAGACCCAGTACTTC CASSLAFTGQETQYF TRBJ2-5 - - TRBV5-6
TGTGCCAGCAGTCGCCAGGCAGGGGGGTACAATGAGCAGTTCTTC CASSRQAGGYNEQFF TRBJ2-1 - - TRBV6-5
TGTGCCATCAGTGAGTCGTACTCTGAAGCTTTCTTT CAISESYSEAFF TRBJ1-1 - - TRBV10-3
TGTGCCAGCAGCCGAGGGGATTCCTATGGCTACACCTTC CASSRGDSYGYTF TRBJ1-2 - - TRBV6-5
TGTGCCGCGGGGCCGGGAGCAGGGACAGATACGCAGTATTTT CAAGPGAGTDTQYF TRBJ2-3 - - TRBV30
TGTGCCAGCACCCCGGGAACCAACACAGATACGCAGTATTTT CASTPGTNTDTQYF TRBJ2-3 few - TRBV28
TGTGCCAGCAGGACGTCGAGGGGTAATGAAAAACTGTTTTTT CASRTSRGNEKLFF TRBJ1-4 - - TRBV6-5
TGCGCCAGCAGCGCCGGGACAGGGGAGGAGACCCAGTACTTC CASSAGTGEETQYF TRBJ2-5 few TRBD1 TRBV5-1
TGTGCCAGCTCACCGGAGGGGGCCGGAGAGACCCAGTACTTC CASSPEGAGETQYF TRBJ2-5 few - TRBV18
TGTGCCAGCAGTATTAACGGGGGGGTAAACATTCAGTACTTC CASSINGGVNIQYF TRBJ2-4 - TRBD2 TRBV6-1
TGCGCCAGCAGCTGGACCGGGACTAGCGGAGGAGATACGCAGTATTTT CASSWTGTSGGDTQYF TRBJ2-3 - TRBD2 TRBV5-1
TGCGCCAGCAGCCAAGGACGAGGGGGCGGCCCGGGAGATACGCAGTATTTT CASSQGRGGGPGDTQYF TRBJ2-3 - TRBD1 TRBV4-3
TGTGCCAGCAGGTGGACCGGTGCCTATGGCTACACCTTC CASRWTGAYGYTF TRBJ1-2 few - TRBV2
TGTGCCAGCTCGGGAGGGCAGGGGGATGAGCAGTTCTTC CASSGGQGDEQFF TRBJ2-1 few - TRBV27